This paragraph covers one T cell receptor (beta chain) sequence. This entry is derived from a study of CD8 T cells in Susac syndrome. The CDR3 length is 14 residues. Germline V gene sequence: CDR1 DFQATT, CDR2 SNEGSKA (reference sequence). Trimming removed 0 bases from V and 4 bases from J, with 12 bases in between. The RNA, roughly 0.45 to 1 ug, was put through reverse transcription using random hexamers. With immunoSEQ multiplex PCR, TCR beta CDR3 was amplified across 54 Vbeta and 13 Jbeta. TCRdb reprocessed the immunoSEQ multiplex PCR reads with MiXCR, giving one entry per CDR3 protein. This sample has around 140,000 distinct CDR3 sequences; around 96% occur once, and the top ten carry around 0.12%.

The chain combines TRBV20-1 with TRBJ1-1, with a tentative D call TRBD1 (5 bases). The sequenced sample consisted of CD4+ T cells from PBMCs. The receptor was isolated from a human donor with multiple sclerosis. The CDR3, as DNA: TGCAGTGCTAGAGATAGAGGGGCAAGCACTGAAGCTTTCTTT. It translates to CSARDRGASTEAFF.